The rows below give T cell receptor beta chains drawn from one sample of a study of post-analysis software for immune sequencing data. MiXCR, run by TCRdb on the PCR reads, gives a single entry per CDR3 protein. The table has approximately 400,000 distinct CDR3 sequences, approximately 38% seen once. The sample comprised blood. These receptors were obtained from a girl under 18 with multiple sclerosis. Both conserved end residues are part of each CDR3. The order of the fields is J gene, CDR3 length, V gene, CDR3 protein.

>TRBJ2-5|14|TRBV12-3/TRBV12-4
CASSQNRAPETQYF
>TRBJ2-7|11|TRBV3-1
CASSNQKIQYF
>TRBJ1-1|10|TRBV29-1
CSVSDGEAFF
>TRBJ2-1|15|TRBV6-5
CASTGSEGSYNEQFF
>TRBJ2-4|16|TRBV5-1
CASSLEFRTGGREQYF
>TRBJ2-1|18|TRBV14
CASSQMTGTSSSYNEQFF
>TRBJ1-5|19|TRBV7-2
CASSFGAPSQSYSNQPQHF
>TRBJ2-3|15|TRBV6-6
CASTLAGARGDTQYF
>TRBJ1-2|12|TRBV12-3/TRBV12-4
CASSFEKYGYTF
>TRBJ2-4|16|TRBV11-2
CASSYWTGKAKNIQYF
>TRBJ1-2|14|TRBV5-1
CASSLGDRVEGYTF
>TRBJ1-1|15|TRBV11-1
CASSLALEGAGEAFF
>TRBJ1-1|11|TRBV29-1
CSVELSTEAFF
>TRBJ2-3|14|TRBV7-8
CASRGLAGTDTQYF
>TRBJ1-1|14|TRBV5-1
CASSIDRANTEAFF
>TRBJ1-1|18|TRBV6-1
CASSKYAGTGGLNTEAFF
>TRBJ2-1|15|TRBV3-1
CASSPRDSNYNEQFF
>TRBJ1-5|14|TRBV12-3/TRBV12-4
CASSYLGAGQPQHF
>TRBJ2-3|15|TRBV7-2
CASSSSPGRTDTQYF
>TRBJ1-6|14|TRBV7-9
CASSAQGAGSPLHF
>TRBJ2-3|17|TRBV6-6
CASSPQVGGRDADTQYF
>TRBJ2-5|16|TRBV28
CAASASGGLYQETQYF
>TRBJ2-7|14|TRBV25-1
CASSERVNSYEQYF
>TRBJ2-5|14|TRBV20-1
CTPSLAGRRETQYF
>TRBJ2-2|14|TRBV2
CASSASFLTGELFF
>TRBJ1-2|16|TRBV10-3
CAISERGALPSHGYTF
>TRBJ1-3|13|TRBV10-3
CAIRDRDRNTIYF
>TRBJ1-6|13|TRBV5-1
CASSRERNSPLHF
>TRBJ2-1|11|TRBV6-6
CASSYSQGEFF
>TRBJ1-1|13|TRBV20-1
CSARFDLNTEAFF
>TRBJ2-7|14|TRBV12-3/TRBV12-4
CASSARDLSYEQYF